The 3 T cell receptor beta chains presented below share a single source sample, sequenced in a study of memory CD4+ T cells and cytomegalovirus serostatus. Single viable CD3+CD4+CD8-CD45RO+ cells were sorted as the memory CD4+ T cells. Here immunoSEQ multiplex PCR was the method, and the copy in TCRdb shows in-frame clones only, minus some. The table shows about 59,000 clones, with around 80% occurring only once. The sequencing sample was made of memory CD4+ T cells from blood. The receptor set was obtained from an adult in good health and CMV-seronegative.

DNA of the CDR3: TGTGCCAGTAGTGTTTTTGGGGGACAGGGTGGAGATACGCAGTATTTT. This gives the protein CASSVFGGQGGDTQYF. The V gene is TRBV19, the J gene TRBJ2-3, with 9 bases fitting TRBD1. Germline CDR1 and CDR2: LNHDA and SQIVND (reference sequence). The CDR3 covers 16 residues. V gave up 5 bases and J gave up 5 bases; unmatched junction bases: 11.

V gene TRBV10-1 combines with J gene TRBJ2-6, with a possible D match to TRBD2 (5 bases). CDR1 and CDR2 (germline): WNHNN, SYGVQD (reference sequence). V lost 4 bases to trimming and J lost 0 bases, with 19 bases between them. CDR3 length equals 19 residues. CDR3 loop: CASSGRLRPPYSGANVLTF. The CDR3 coding sequence is TGCGCCAGCAGTGGGAGGTTGCGGCCACCATACTCTGGGGCCAACGTCCTGACTTTC.

The chain joins TRBV7-9 to TRBJ1-4; D is ambiguous. The ends were cut back, 7 bases at V and 5 bases at J, with 11 bases in the middle. The CDR3 consists of 13 residues. The germline gives CDR1 SEHNR, CDR2 FQNEAQ (reference sequence). In nucleotides, the CDR3 is TGTGCCAGCACTAACGAGAGAAATGAAAAACTGTTTTTT. It specifies CASTNERNEKLFF.